One and the same sample provided the 8 T cell receptor beta chains below, sequenced in a study of blood T cells in healthy people across ages. Using a J-beta primer mix together with a sample-barcoded 5' primer, a second PCR was run for roughly 6 to 11 cycles. From the 5' RACE reads, TCRdb called clonotypes with MiXCR, one entry per CDR3 protein. The sample includes approximately 1,100,000 distinct CDR3 sequences, under 55% of them seen just once. The material sequenced was blood. These receptors were obtained from a woman in her fifties or sixties in good health.

This clonotype has more than one count but fewer than ten. This chain uses TRBV7-8 with TRBJ2-3; 11 positions match TRBD2. The ends lost 5 bases at V and 4 bases at J; junction bases unmatched: 8. Germline CDR1 is SGHVS and CDR2 is FQNEAQ. There are 16 residues in the CDR3. The CDR3 spells CASSPRLAGLSDTQYF. CDR3 DNA: TGTGCCAGCAGCCCTAGACTAGCGGGATTATCAGATACGCAGTATTTT.

This clonotype occurred a few times. This chain joins TRBV4-1 and TRBJ2-1; D is possibly TRBD1 (6 bases). The germline gives CDR1 MGHRA, CDR2 YSYEKL. V lost 3 bases, J lost 12 bases, and 15 bases lay in between. CDR3 length: 13 residues. As DNA, the CDR3 is TGCGCCAGCAGCCACCAAGACAGGAACACGCAGTTCTTC. It translates to CASSHQDRNTQFF.

Written as DNA, the CDR3 is TGTGCCAGCAGTTTAAAGTGGCAGCGCAATGAAAAACTGTTTTTT. Protein: CASSLKWQRNEKLFF. V is TRBV28 and J is TRBJ1-4, with unresolved D. CDR1 is MDHEN, CDR2 SYDVKM, per germline. The CDR3 is made up of 15 amino acids. The V gene lost 2 bases and the J gene lost 5 bases, with 12 bases spanning the gap.

The J gene is TRBJ2-1, the V gene TRBV20-1, with D possibly matching TRBD2 (5 bases). The V and J ends lost 4 bases and 4 bases respectively, with 11 bases between them. The germline V gene has CDR1 DFQATT and CDR2 SNEGSKA (reference sequence). The CDR3 is 13 amino acids. The CDR3 DNA follows: TGCAGTGCTATAGCGTCGGCGTACAATGAGCAGTTCTTC. Translation: CSAIASAYNEQFF.

This clonotype was observed a handful of times. This sequence joins TRBV12-3 or TRBV12-4 and TRBJ2-1; D possibly corresponds to TRBD1 (5 bases). This CDR3 is built from 16 residues. Deletions cut 5 bases from V and 2 bases from J, with 16 bases between. The CDR3 DNA follows: TGTGCCAGCAGTCACATGGGGCAGGAAACCTACAATGAGCAGTTCTTC. Translating gives CASSHMGQETYNEQFF.

The V call is TRBV18, the J call TRBJ2-7; D remains unclear. V dropped 0 bases and J dropped 4 bases, with 7 bases sitting between them. Germline loops: CDR1 KGHSH, CDR2 LQKENI. The length of the CDR3 is 13 residues. DNA for the CDR3: TGTGCCAGCTCACCACCGGGTCTATACGAGCAGTACTTC. Translating it yields CASSPPGLYEQYF.

This sequence joins TRBV6-1 and TRBJ2-7, with D unresolved. The DNA end is a closer match to TRBJ2-5, so the J assignment may be wrong. The CDR3 totals 13 residues. Germline loops: CDR1 MNHNS, CDR2 SASEGT. The CDR3 protein is CASSGITGETQYF. CDR3 nucleotides: TGTGCCAGCAGTGGTATCACGGGAGAGACCCAGTACTTC.

V usage is TRBV12-3 or TRBV12-4 and J usage is TRBJ1-6, with TRBD1 identical over 12 bases. Unmatched junction bases numbered 3, after V lost 5 bases and J lost 7 bases. This CDR3 region has 15 residues. The DNA for the CDR3 is TGTGCCAGCAGTCCGGGACAGGGGGCGAATTCACCCCTCCACTTT. Its protein is CASSPGQGANSPLHF.